This passage covers 8 T cell receptor beta chains from one sample sequenced in a study of blood T cell repertoires in COVID-19. Profiling relied on immunoSEQ multiplex PCR, and the TCRdb table lists in-frame clones only, not all of them. The table includes 300,000 to 400,000 clones, 90% detected once. Material: PBMCs or T cells enriched from blood (not recorded which). The source of these receptors is a man between 60 and 75 years old who had recovered from COVID-19.

The chain is built from TRBV7-9 and TRBJ2-7; D might be TRBD2 (7 bases). This CDR3 is 15 amino acids long. CDR1 and CDR2 (germline): SEHNR, FQNEAQ (reference sequence). V lost 1 base to trimming and J lost 5 bases, with 15 bases between them. CDR3 nucleotides: TGTGCCAGCAGCTTAGTACGGGGCGGGGGCCACGAGCAGTACTTC. Its translation: CASSLVRGGGHEQYF.

The chain couples TRBV5-1 to TRBJ1-4; 9 nucleotides align to TRBD1. Germline trimming cut 3 bases from V and 8 bases from J; bases unmatched to any gene: 8. This CDR3 region has 15 residues. The germline V gene has CDR1 SGHRS and CDR2 YFSETQ. The CDR3 protein is CASSWETGGGEKLFF. CDR3 sequence (DNA): TGCGCCAGCAGCTGGGAGACAGGGGGAGGGGAAAAACTGTTTTTT.

V is TRBV5-4 and J is TRBJ2-1, with 9 bases fitting TRBD1. This CDR3 has 15 residues. CDR1 is SGHNT, CDR2 YYREEE, per germline (reference sequence). Unmatched junction bases numbered 5, after V lost 1 base and J lost 6 bases. CDR3 residues: CASSLRQGDGNEQFF. In DNA form, the CDR3 reads TGTGCCAGCAGCTTGAGACAGGGGGACGGCAATGAGCAGTTCTTC.

This chain uses TRBV5-1 with TRBJ1-2, with D possibly being TRBD1 (5 bases). Germline V CDR1 and CDR2: SGHRS, YFSETQ. The length of the CDR3 is 15 residues. The V end lost 0 bases, the J end lost 0 bases, and 9 bases lay between the germline ends. The CDR3 nucleotides are TGCGCCAGCAGCTTGGTGACAGACGCTAACTATGGCTACACCTTC. Translation gives CASSLVTDANYGYTF.

J is TRBJ1-5 and V is TRBV19; 7 bases fit TRBD1. The CDR3 covers 14 residues. The trim removed 7 bases at V and 4 bases at J, leaving 7 bases unmatched. The germline CDR1 and CDR2 sequences are LNHDA and SQIVND (reference sequence). The CDR3 DNA follows: TGTGCCAGTAAGGAGGGGGCTAGGAATCAGCCCCAGCATTTT. This codes for CASKEGARNQPQHF.

The CDR3 sequence: CASSQERGTPLHF. The CDR3, as DNA: TGCGCCAGCAGCCAAGAGCGCGGTACACCCCTCCACTTT. J is TRBJ1-6 and V is TRBV4-3; D call uncertain. Germline CDR1 LGHNA, CDR2 YSLEER. There are 13 residues in the CDR3. Trimming removed 0 bases at V and 11 bases at J, with 8 bases between.

The J gene is TRBJ1-2, the V gene TRBV18; tentatively, D is TRBD1 (5 bases). The germline V and J ends were trimmed by 6 bases and 1 base, with 9 bases remaining between them. Germline V lookup: CDR1 KGHSH, CDR2 LQKENI. The CDR3 has 13 residues. CDR3 DNA sequence: TGTGCCAGCTCCCTAGGGGTTAACTATGGCTACACCTTC. It yields the protein CASSLGVNYGYTF.

V and J are TRBV7-9 and TRBJ1-2; D remains ambiguous. Trimming took 1 base from V and 3 from J, leaving 15 bases between them. The CDR3 consists of 16 residues. Germline CDR1 SEHNR, CDR2 FQNEAQ (reference sequence). CDR3 nucleotides: TGTGCCAGCAGCTTAGGTCTGGCGGAGGGTTACTATGGCTACACCTTC. Translating gives CASSLGLAEGYYGYTF.